These 8 T cell receptor beta chains share one sample of origin, sequenced in a study of shared clonotypes between healthy human individuals. Naive-designated CD8 cells lacked CD45RO, were positively enriched for CCR7, and omitted terminally differentiated effector memory CD45RA+ cells. Profiling relied on immunoSEQ multiplex PCR, and the TCRdb table lists in-frame clones only, not all of them. There are 1.5 million to 2.5 million clones in the sample; roughly 94% occur only once, and more than 0.95% lies in the top ten. The sequenced sample was naive CD8+ T cells sorted from blood. Source of these receptors: a man aged 18 to 30 in good health.

The V and J genes are TRBV27 and TRBJ2-5; D might be TRBD1 (5 bases). Germline CDR1 is MNHEY and CDR2 is SMNVEV (reference sequence). CDR3 length equals 16 residues. Trimming took off 0 bases at V and 9 bases at J, with 20 bases between the two ends. Here the CDR3 reads CASSLSREQGALAQYF. For the CDR3, the DNA is TGTGCCAGCAGTTTATCGAGAGAGCAGGGCGCCCTGGCCCAGTACTTC.

The chain uses TRBV27 and TRBJ2-1; weak D call: TRBD2 (5 bases). Germline V lookup: CDR1 MNHEY, CDR2 SMNVEV (reference sequence). V lost 4 bases, J lost 0 bases, and 13 bases lay in between. The CDR3 runs 16 residues. DNA for the CDR3: TGTGCCAGCAGTTCCGGACCAACTAGCTCCTACAATGAGCAGTTCTTC. Encoded protein: CASSSGPTSSYNEQFF.

As to this clone: Other DNA sequences in the same sample also yield this CDR3. The V and J genes are TRBV7-6 and TRBJ2-5, with TRBD1 matching over 7 bases. The CDR3 spans 13 residues. Germline V CDR1 and CDR2: SGHVS, FNYEAQ. V gave up 5 bases and J gave up 4 bases; unmatched junction bases: 4. CDR3 in amino acids: CASSPRTGETQYF. The DNA for the CDR3 is TGTGCCAGCAGCCCAAGGACAGGAGAGACCCAGTACTTC.

The chain links TRBV27 to TRBJ2-5, with D perhaps matching TRBD1 or TRBD2 (6 bases each). The CDR3 has 17 amino acids. The germline V and J ends were trimmed by 1 base and 5 bases, with 20 bases remaining between them. Germline assignment: CDR1 MNHEY and CDR2 SMNVEV (reference sequence). The CDR3 protein is CASSLLSPTGAGETQYF. In DNA, the CDR3 is TGTGCCAGCAGTTTATTATCCCCCACGGGGGCCGGGGAGACCCAGTACTTC.

The J gene is TRBJ2-7, the V gene TRBV7-9; D is possibly TRBD1 (6 bases). Germline CDR1 is SEHNR and CDR2 is FQNEAQ (reference sequence). The CDR3 covers 12 residues. V was clipped by 5 bases and J by 5 bases, with 10 bases between them. CDR3 in DNA: TGTGCCAGCAGCGCGACAGGCAACGAGCAGTACTTC. Amino acid sequence: CASSATGNEQYF.

V is TRBV27 and J is TRBJ2-7; D is possibly TRBD1 (6 bases). CDR3 length: 17 amino acids. CDR1 and CDR2 (germline): MNHEY, SMNVEV (reference sequence). V lost 5 bases and J 4 bases, leaving 24 bases between the germline ends. The CDR3 DNA follows: TGTGCCAGCAGTCTTTTGGGATTGACAGGTGCAGGGTACGAGCAGTACTTC. Residues: CASSLLGLTGAGYEQYF.

V is TRBV9 and J is TRBJ2-7; D call uncertain. V lost 0 bases and J 3 bases, leaving 10 bases between the germline ends. This CDR3 has 14 residues. CDR1 is SGDLS and CDR2 is YYNGEE in the germline V gene. CDR3 protein: CASSVGDILYEQYF. CDR3 in DNA: TGTGCCAGCAGCGTAGGGGATATACTCTACGAGCAGTACTTC.

The gene calls are TRBV5-6 and TRBJ1-2; D not resolved. This CDR3 contains 12 residues. With 1 base removed from V and 7 bases from J, the gap between germline ends came to 8 bases. From germline, CDR1 is SGHDT and CDR2 YYEEEE. CDR3 in DNA: TGTGCCAGCAGCTTGCGCTGGTTTGGCTACACCTTC. It encodes CASSLRWFGYTF.